These 10 T cell receptor beta chains share one sample of origin, sequenced in a study of shared clonotypes between healthy human individuals. The assay was immunoSEQ multiplex PCR, and TCRdb's table has in-frame clones only and misses some. In the table there are around 2.5 million clones, over 85% of which are singletons. Sequenced: naive CD4+ T cells from PBMCs. Subset reported: CD45RA+ positively selected. The receptors shown here come from a man younger than 35 in good health. Some clones in this sample may be carry-over from other donors' samples.

The chain's CDR3 is CASSQAGVYGYTF. CDR3 bases: TGTGCCAGCAGCCAGGCAGGGGTTTATGGCTACACCTTC. The V gene is TRBV5-6, the J gene TRBJ1-2; perhaps TRBD1 as D (6 bases). CDR1 and CDR2 (germline): SGHDT, YYEEEE. Trimming stripped 4 bases from V and 5 bases from J, with 12 bases between. This CDR3 comprises 13 residues.

CDR3 region: CASRPGGGNTEAFF. CDR3 in DNA: TGTGCCAGCAGGCCAGGGGGCGGGAACACTGAAGCTTTCTTT. V and J are TRBV7-3 and TRBJ1-1; 8 nucleotides align to TRBD1. V was clipped by 6 bases and J by 1 base; unmatched bases: 4. The germline gives CDR1 SGHTA, CDR2 FQGTGA. The CDR3 consists of 14 residues.

The CDR3 DNA reads TGCGCCAGCAGCCTCGAGGGGGGCAGGGACGGTGGAAACACCATATATTTT. Amino acids: CASSLEGGRDGGNTIYF. The chain couples TRBV4-3 to TRBJ1-3, with D possibly TRBD1 on 6 matching bases. This CDR3 has 17 amino acids. From germline, CDR1 is LGHNA and CDR2 YSLEER. Trimming pared 4 bases from V and 3 bases from J, leaving 19 bases between.

The chain employs TRBV9 and TRBJ2-2; 8 bases line up with TRBD1. V was clipped by 3 bases and J by 5 bases; unmatched bases: 15. The CDR3 runs 18 residues. Germline assignment: CDR1 SGDLS and CDR2 YYNGEE. The CDR3 here is CASSGTGKVSFRTGELFF. The CDR3 nucleotides read TGTGCCAGCAGCGGGACAGGGAAGGTCTCGTTTCGGACCGGGGAGCTGTTTTTT.

V gene TRBV10-3 combines with J gene TRBJ2-1; 9 bases map to TRBD1. Germline trimming cut 11 bases from V and 4 bases from J; bases unmatched to any gene: 18. The CDR3 has 17 amino acids. CDR1 is ENHRY, CDR2 SYGVKD, per germline. The CDR3 region is CAVTPSPGTGYYNEQFF. CDR3 DNA sequence: TGTGCCGTCACCCCGTCCCCCGGGACAGGGTATTACAATGAGCAGTTCTTC.

V gene TRBV29-1 combines with J gene TRBJ2-1; 7 positions agree with TRBD2. This CDR3 is built from 14 residues. Germline trimming cut 4 bases from V and 7 bases from J; bases unmatched to any gene: 10. Germline V gene data show CDR1 as SQVTM and CDR2 as ANQGSEA. The CDR3, as DNA: TGCAGCGTTGGGGAGGGAGTCCAGTTGAATGAGCAGTTCTTC. This gives the protein CSVGEGVQLNEQFF.

The genes are TRBV14 and TRBJ2-3, with D perhaps being TRBD1 or TRBD2 (5 bases each). Trimming took off 0 bases at V and 4 bases at J, with 14 bases between the two ends. CDR1 and CDR2 from the germline V gene are SGHDN and FVKESK. The CDR3 length is 16 residues. In DNA, the CDR3 is TGTGCCAGCAGCCAAGAATTATCTAGGGGAGCAGATACGCAGTATTTT. Encoded protein: CASSQELSRGADTQYF.

The V gene is TRBV28, the J gene TRBJ2-3; TRBD2 aligns across 7 bases. The CDR3 is 14 amino acids. V was pared by 3 bases and J by 4 bases, with 4 bases of the junction left unmatched. CDR1 MDHEN and CDR2 SYDVKM come from the germline V gene. The CDR3 region is CASSFLAEADTQYF. CDR3 DNA: TGTGCCAGCAGTTTCCTAGCGGAGGCAGATACGCAGTATTTT.

The chain has TRBV5-6 and TRBJ2-7, with TRBD1 matching over 9 bases. Per germline, CDR1 SGHDT and CDR2 YYEEEE. The CDR3 runs 16 residues. The V and J ends lost 4 bases and 0 bases, in that order; junction bases with no gene match: 8. The CDR3, as DNA: TGTGCCAGCAGCCCCGGGACAGGGAAGGGCTCCTACGAGCAGTACTTC. This encodes CASSPGTGKGSYEQYF.

The chain uses TRBV7-9 and TRBJ2-7; D is perhaps TRBD2 (6 bases). CDR1 is SEHNR, CDR2 FQNEAQ, per germline (reference sequence). The CDR3 is made up of 14 amino acids. V dropped 5 bases and J dropped 5 bases, with 16 bases sitting between them. CDR3 sequence reads: CASSPRRGEDEQYF. The CDR3 region has the DNA TGTGCCAGCAGCCCACGACGAGGGGAGGACGAGCAGTACTTC.